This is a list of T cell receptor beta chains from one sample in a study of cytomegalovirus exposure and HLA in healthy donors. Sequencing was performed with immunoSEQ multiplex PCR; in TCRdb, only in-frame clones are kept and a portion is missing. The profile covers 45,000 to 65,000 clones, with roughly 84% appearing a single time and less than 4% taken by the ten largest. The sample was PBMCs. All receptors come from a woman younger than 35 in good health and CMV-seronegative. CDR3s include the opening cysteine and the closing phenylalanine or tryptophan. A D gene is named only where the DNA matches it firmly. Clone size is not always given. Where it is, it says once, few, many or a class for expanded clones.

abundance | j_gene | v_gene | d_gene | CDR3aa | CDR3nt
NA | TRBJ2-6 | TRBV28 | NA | CASKEPAGANVLTF | TGTGCCAGCAAAGAACCAGCTGGGGCCAACGTCCTGACTTTC
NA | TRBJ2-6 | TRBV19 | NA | CASSIGSSGANVLTF | TGTGCCAGTAGTATAGGTAGCTCTGGGGCCAACGTCCTGACTTTC
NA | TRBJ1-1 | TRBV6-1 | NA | CASKQRTGDTEAFF | TGTGCCAGCAAACAAAGAACCGGGGACACTGAAGCTTTCTTT
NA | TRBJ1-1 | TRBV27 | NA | CASSKRDTEAFF | TGTGCCAGCAGTAAGCGAGACACTGAAGCTTTCTTT
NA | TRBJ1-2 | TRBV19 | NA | CASRLSTVPLSYGYTF | TGTGCCAGTAGACTCTCGACAGTGCCCTTGAGCTATGGCTACACCTTC
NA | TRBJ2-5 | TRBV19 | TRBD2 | CASSIREGGRETQYF | TGTGCCAGTAGCATCCGGGAGGGGGGGCGAGAGACCCAGTACTTC
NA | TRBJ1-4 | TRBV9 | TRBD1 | CASSIQGASNEKLFF | TGTGCCAGCAGCATACAGGGGGCTTCTAATGAAAAACTGTTTTTT
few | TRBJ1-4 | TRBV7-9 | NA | CASANGGLVEKLFF | TGTGCCAGCGCGAACGGGGGGCTTGTTGAAAAACTGTTTTTT
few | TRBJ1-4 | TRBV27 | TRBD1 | CASSKGAGEKLFF | TGTGCCAGCAGCAAGGGGGCAGGGGAAAAACTGTTTTTT
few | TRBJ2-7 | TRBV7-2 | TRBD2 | CASSTGYGTSDYEQYF | TGTGCCAGCAGCACGGGGTACGGGACTAGTGATTACGAGCAGTACTTC
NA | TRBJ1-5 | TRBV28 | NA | CASSSPLQPQHF | TGTGCCAGCAGTTCTCCTTTACAGCCCCAGCATTTT
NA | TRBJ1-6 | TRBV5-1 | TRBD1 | CASSVGQGSSPLHF | TGCGCCAGCAGCGTGGGACAGGGAAGTTCACCCCTCCACTTT
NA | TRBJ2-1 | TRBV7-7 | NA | CASSPNSGFNYNEQFF | TGTGCCAGCAGCCCAAATTCGGGATTCAACTACAATGAGCAGTTCTTC
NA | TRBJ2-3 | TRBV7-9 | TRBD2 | CASSLGGGRNTDTQYF | TGTGCCAGCAGCTTAGGAGGCGGGAGAAATACAGATACGCAGTATTTT
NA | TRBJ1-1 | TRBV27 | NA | CASPKGNNRGAFF | TGTGCCAGCCCCAAGGGAAATAATAGGGGAGCTTTCTTT
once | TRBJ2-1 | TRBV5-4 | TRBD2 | CASSLELAGGGHEQFF | TGTGCCAGCAGCCTGGAACTAGCGGGAGGGGGCCATGAGCAGTTCTTC